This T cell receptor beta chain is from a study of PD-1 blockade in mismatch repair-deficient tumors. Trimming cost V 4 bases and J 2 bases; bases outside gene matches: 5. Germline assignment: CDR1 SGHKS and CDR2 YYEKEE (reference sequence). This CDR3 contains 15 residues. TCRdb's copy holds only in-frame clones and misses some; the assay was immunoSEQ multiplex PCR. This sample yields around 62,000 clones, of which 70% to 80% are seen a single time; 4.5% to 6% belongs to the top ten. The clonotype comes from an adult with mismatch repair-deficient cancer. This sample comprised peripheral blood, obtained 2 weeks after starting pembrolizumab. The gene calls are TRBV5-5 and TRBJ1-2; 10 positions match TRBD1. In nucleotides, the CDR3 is TGTGCCAGCAGCCAAAGGACAGGGGGAAACTATGGCTACACCTTC. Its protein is CASSQRTGGNYGYTF.